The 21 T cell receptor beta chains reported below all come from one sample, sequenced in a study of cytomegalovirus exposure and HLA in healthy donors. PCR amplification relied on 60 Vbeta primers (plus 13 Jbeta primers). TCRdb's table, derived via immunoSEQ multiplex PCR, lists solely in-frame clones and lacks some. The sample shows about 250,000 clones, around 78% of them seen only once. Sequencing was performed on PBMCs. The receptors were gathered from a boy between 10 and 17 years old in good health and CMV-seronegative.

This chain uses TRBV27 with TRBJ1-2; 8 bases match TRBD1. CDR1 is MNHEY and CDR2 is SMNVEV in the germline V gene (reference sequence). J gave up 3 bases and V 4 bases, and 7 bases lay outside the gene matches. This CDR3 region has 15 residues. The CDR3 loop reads CASSSPRQGYYGYTF. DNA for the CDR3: TGTGCCAGCAGTTCCCCACGACAGGGGTACTATGGCTACACCTTC.

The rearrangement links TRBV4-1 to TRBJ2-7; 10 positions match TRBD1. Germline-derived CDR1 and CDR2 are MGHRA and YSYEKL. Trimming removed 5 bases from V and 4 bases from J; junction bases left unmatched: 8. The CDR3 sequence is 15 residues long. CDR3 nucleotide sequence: TGCGCCAGCAGCGACCAGACAGGGGGCGTATACGAGCAGTACTTC. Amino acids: CASSDQTGGVYEQYF.

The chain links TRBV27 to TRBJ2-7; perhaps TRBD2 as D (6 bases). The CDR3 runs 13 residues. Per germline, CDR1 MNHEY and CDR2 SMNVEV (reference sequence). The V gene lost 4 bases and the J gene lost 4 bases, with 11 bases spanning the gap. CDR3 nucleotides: TGTGCCAGCAGTTGGGGACTGCATTACGAGCAGTACTTC. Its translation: CASSWGLHYEQYF.

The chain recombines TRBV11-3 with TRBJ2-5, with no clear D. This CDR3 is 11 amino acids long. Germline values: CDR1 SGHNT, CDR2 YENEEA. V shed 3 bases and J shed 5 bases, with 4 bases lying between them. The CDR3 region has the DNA TGTGCCAGCAGCTTGGAGGAGACCCAGTACTTC. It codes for CASSLEETQYF.

The CDR3: CASSLPRASGNYGYTF. The CDR3 DNA follows: TGTGCCAGCAGCCTCCCACGGGCCTCAGGGAACTATGGCTACACCTTC. The chain carries TRBV7-9 and TRBJ1-2; D possibly corresponds to TRBD1 (5 bases). Trimming took 5 bases from V and 2 from J, leaving 18 bases between them. This CDR3 contains 16 residues. CDR1 is SEHNR and CDR2 is FQNEAQ in the germline V gene (reference sequence).

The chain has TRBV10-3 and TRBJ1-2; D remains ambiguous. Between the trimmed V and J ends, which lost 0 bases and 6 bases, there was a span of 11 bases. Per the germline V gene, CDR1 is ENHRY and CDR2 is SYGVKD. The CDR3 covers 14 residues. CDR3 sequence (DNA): TGTGCCATCAGTGAGTCGGCGGCCTCGAATGGCTACACCTTC. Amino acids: CAISESAASNGYTF.

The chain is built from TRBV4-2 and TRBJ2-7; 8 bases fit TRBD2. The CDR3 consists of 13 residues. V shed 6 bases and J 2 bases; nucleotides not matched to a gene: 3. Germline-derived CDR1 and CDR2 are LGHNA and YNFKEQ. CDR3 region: CASRGLGAYEQYF. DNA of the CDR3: TGTGCCAGCAGGGGACTAGGAGCCTACGAGCAGTACTTC.

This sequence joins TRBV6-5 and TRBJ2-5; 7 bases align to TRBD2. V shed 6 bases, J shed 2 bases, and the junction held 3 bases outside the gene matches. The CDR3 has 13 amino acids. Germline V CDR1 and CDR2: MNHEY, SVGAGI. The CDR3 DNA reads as TGTGCCAGCAGCCGGGACTATCAAGAGACCCAGTACTTC. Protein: CASSRDYQETQYF.

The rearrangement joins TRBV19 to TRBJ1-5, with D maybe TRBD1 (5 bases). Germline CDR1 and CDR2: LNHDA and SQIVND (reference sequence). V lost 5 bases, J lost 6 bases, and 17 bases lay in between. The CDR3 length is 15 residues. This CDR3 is CASSLRPLGGQPQHF. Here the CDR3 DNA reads TGTGCCAGTAGTCTACGACCCCTGGGGGGTCAGCCCCAGCATTTT.

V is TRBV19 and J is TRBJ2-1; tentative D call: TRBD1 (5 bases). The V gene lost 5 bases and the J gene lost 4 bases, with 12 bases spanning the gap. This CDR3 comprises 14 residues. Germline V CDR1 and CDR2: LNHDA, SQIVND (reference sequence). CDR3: CASSVRKGYNEQFF. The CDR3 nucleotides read TGTGCCAGTAGTGTGCGGAAGGGGTACAATGAGCAGTTCTTC.

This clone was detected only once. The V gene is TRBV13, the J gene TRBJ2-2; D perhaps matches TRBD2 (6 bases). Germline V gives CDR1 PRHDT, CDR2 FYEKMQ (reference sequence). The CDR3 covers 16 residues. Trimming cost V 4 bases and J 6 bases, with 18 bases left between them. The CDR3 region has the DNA TGTGCCAGCAGCTCTTGGGGGGATACAGGATCCGGGGAGCTGTTTTTT. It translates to CASSSWGDTGSGELFF.

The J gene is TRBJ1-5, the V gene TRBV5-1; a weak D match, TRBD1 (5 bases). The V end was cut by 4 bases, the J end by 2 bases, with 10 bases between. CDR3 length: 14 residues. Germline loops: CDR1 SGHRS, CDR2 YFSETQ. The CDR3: CASSPRGGNQPQHF. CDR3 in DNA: TGCGCCAGCAGCCCTCGGGGGGGCAATCAGCCCCAGCATTTT.

CDR3 residues: CSAARGGPQHF. The CDR3 DNA reads TGCAGTGCTGCGAGAGGAGGGCCCCAGCATTTT. The rearrangement links TRBV20-1 to TRBJ1-5; D gene uncertain. Trimming left V 5 bases short and J 9 bases short, with 11 bases between. CDR1 is DFQATT, CDR2 SNEGSKA, per germline (reference sequence). The CDR3 has 11 amino acids.

Here the CDR3 reads CAISGASGNEQFF. The CDR3 DNA sequence: TGTGCCATCAGTGGGGCTAGCGGGAACGAGCAGTTCTTC. This chain links TRBV10-3 with TRBJ2-1; 9 bases match TRBD2. Trimming at V came to 4 bases and at J to 10 bases, leaving 5 bases not matched to a gene. CDR1 and CDR2 (germline): ENHRY, SYGVKD. The CDR3 has 13 amino acids.

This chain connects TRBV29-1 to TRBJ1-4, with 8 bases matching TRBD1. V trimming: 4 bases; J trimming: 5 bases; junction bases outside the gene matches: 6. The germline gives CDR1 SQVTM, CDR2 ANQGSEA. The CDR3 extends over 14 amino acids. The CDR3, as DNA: TGCAGCGTTGTAGGACAGGGCTCAAATGAAAAACTGTTTTTT. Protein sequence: CSVVGQGSNEKLFF.

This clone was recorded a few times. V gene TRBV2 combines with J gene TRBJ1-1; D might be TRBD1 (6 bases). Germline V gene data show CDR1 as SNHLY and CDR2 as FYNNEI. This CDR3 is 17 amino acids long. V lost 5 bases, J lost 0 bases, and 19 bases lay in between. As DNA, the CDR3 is TGTGCCAGCAGTAATTATCGGGGACAAATTATGAACACTGAAGCTTTCTTT. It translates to CASSNYRGQIMNTEAFF.

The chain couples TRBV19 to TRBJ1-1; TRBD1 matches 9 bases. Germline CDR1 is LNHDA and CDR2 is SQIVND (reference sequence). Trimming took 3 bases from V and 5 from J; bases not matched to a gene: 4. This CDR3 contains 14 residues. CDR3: CASSIPGQGTEAFF. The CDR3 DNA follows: TGTGCCAGTAGTATCCCGGGACAGGGTACTGAAGCTTTCTTT.

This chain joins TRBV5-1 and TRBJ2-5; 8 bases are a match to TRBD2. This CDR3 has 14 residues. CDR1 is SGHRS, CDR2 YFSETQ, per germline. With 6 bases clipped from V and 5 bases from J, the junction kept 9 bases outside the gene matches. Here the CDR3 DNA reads TGCGCCAGCACCCCCCGGGGGGGTTTGGAGACCCAGTACTTC. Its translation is CASTPRGGLETQYF.

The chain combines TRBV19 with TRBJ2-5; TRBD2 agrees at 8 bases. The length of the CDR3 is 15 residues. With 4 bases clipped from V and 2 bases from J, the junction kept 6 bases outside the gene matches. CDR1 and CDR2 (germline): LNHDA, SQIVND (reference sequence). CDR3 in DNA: TGTGCCAGTAGTAGTCTAGCGGGCGATCAAGAGACCCAGTACTTC. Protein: CASSSLAGDQETQYF.

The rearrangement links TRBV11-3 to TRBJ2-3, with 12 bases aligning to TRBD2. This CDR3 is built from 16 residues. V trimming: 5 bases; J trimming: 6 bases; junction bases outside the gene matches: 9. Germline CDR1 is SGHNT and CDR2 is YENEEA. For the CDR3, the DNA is TGTGCCAGCAGCCCTGGACTAGCGGGGAGGGGTGATACGCAGTATTTT. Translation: CASSPGLAGRGDTQYF.

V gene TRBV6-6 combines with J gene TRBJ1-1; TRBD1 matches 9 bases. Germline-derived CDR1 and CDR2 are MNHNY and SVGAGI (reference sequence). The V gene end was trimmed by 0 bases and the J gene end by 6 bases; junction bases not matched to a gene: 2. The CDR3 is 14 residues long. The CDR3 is CASSYSRDRAEAFF. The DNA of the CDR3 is TGTGCCAGCAGTTACTCTCGGGACAGGGCTGAAGCTTTCTTT.